This T cell receptor beta chain was sequenced in a study of human T cells and chemical hapten exposure. Looking at the study overall: Per-sample variation in TCR yield stemmed mainly from small pooled library volume differences. Study outcomes and limitations: TCRs above 1 in 1000 frequency did not change with DPC sensitization.

CDR1 is SGDLS and CDR2 is YYNGEE in the germline V gene. The V and J ends lost 1 base and 2 bases respectively, with 2 bases between them. CDR3 length: 12 amino acids. Described time point: healthy volunteer bleed at 2 weeks. Total RNA was extracted from unfractionated whole blood. This clonotype was counted many times. Antigen unknown. Individual cDNA molecules in this library carried unique molecular identifiers. Methods used by the authors: A per-sample median of around 100,000 TCRs was observed, with a range of about 23,224 to 750,000. Using its own MiXCR run on the RACE reads, TCRdb lists one record per CDR3 protein. The V and J calls were determined by TCRdb, not by the authors. The sample holds 100,000 to 150,000 distinct CDR3 sequences, more than 7.5% seen once.

This receptor was obtained from a male donor in good health. Some clones in this sample may be carry-over from other donors' samples. The chain combines TRBV9 with TRBJ2-3; D call uncertain. The sequenced material came from whole blood. CDR3 protein: CASSVYTDTQYF. The DNA for the CDR3 is TGTGCCAGCAGCGTATACACAGATACGCAGTATTTT.